This T cell receptor beta chain was sequenced for a study of regulatory T cells in long-lasting Graves disease. Study outcomes and limitations: TCR diversity in persistent Graves' patients was below that of newly diagnosed ones. Sampling was limited to peripheral blood rather than thyroid tissue.

Sequencing libraries for TCR beta were prepared with iRepertoire HTBI primers and Arm-PCR of CDR3 regions. Using its own MiXCR run on the multiplex PCR reads, TCRdb lists one record per CDR3 protein. This sample has about 420,000 distinct CDR3 sequences, with less than 25% found just once. Time point: persistent/refractory GD, antithyroid drugs over 5 years with positive TRAb. Extracted RNA from PBMCs served as the source of the TCR library. All patients originated from an endocrinology department located in Xi'an, China. For this clonotype: What it recognizes is unknown.

The starting material was peripheral blood mononuclear cells (PBMCs), obtained when the disease was refractory, from a patient treated with antithyroid drugs. The sequence came from a female donor with Graves disease.

This CDR3 reads CASSLLPEGGYGYTF. The CDR3 DNA follows: TGTGCCAGCAGCCTATTACCGGAGGGCGGCTATGGCTACACCTTC. V gene TRBV5-6 combines with J gene TRBJ1-2; D call uncertain. Germline V gene data show CDR1 as SGHDT and CDR2 as YYEEEE. The CDR3 runs to 15 residues. The V and J ends lost 4 bases and 4 bases respectively, with 17 bases between them.